The clone carrying this TCR delta chain turned up a few times. This is likely an artifact of a read error, given a far larger clone one base away. The identical CDR3 is also encoded by other nucleotide sequences in the sample. TCRdb reanalysed the multiplex PCR reads via CATT. The sample has 85,000 to 100,000 delta-chain clones; roughly 0.98% are singletons. The data belong to a study of γδ T cells in repeated Plasmodium falciparum infection. CDR3 length equals 18 residues. Germline-derived CDR1 and CDR2 are GEAIGNYY and EKD. Flow sorting of PBMC yielded separate Vgamma9/Vdelta2+ and Vdelta2-negative gammadelta T cell populations for bulk repertoire analysis.

This receptor was identified in a pool of human donors (malaria-infected and uninfected, not separated). Input material: gamma-delta T cells from blood. The chain carries TRDV2 and TRDJ2; 8 bases agree with TRDD3. TCRdb does not report a J gene; here it was assigned by matching the DNA to germline references. CDR3 residues: CACDTVGDALALTAQLFF. The CDR3 DNA reads as TGTGCCTGTGACACCGTGGGGGATGCCTTAGCTTTGACAGCGCAACTCTTCTTT.